This entry describes one T cell receptor beta chain. No cognate antigen has been identified for it. Per-nucleotide qualities are absent, and no much larger clonotype sits a single base away. To estimate absolute template abundance from read counts, synthetic TCR analog templates were spiked into each PCR. TCRbeta CDR3 regions were amplified from genomic DNA with bias-controlled V and J gene primers using the immunoSEQ assay. Sequencing of rearranged TCRbeta segments was done at approximately 20X coverage. The original pipeline was this. Clustering was used to correct sequencing errors, and CDR3s were annotated against IMGT so that V, D and J genes could be assigned. Downstream analyses used only productive TCRbeta rearrangements and left out out-of-frame or stop-codon sequences. To compute clonality, Shannon entropy was normalized by the log of the number of unique productive sequences and then subtracted from one. Clones differing between time points or between blood and tumor were identified using Fisher's exact test with Benjamini-Hochberg correction, with an adjusted p below 0.01 applied as the threshold. Here the immuneACCESS table is served through TCRdb, limited to in-frame sequences with V and J called. Missing clones are a known gap in these copies; in checked studies unresolved V genes cover under half, and the rest lacks a known reason. V, J and clone size are those of that table, while D and trimming were read from the DNA. The sample profile shows about 90,000 clones; over 90% of them were found once. Of the sample, over 9% is held by the ten largest clones.

A total of 25 to 30 patients with locally advanced or metastatic urothelial carcinoma, treated at Memorial Sloan Kettering on a trial protocol, made up the cohort. Peripheral blood mononuclear cells were collected pretreatment and during treatment, with between 1 and 8 total time points obtained per patient. The Qiagen DNeasy Blood extraction kit was used to purify genomic DNA from total PBMCs and tumor samples. Collected pretreatment and during treatment, PBMCs were isolated and stored as previously described. The germline V gene yields SGHVS for CDR1 and FNYEAQ for CDR2. The CDR3 numbers 15 residues from cysteine through phenylalanine. CDR3 DNA only is kept here, 45 bases in frame from base 1. The V and J ends are trimmed by 5 bases and 5 bases, leaving 16 bases between them. This specimen comes from a study of PD-L1 blockade in urothelial cancer (dated by TCRdb to 2016 to 2017). General notes on the study: Every patient began therapy around 2014 and was given atezolizumab 1,200 mg intravenously every 3 weeks. About 90% of the 29 patients were males with bladder-origin urothelial cancer, and about 65% of the 29 reported a prior smoking history. An ECOG performance status of 0 or 1 was recorded for the patients, and 0 to 3 prior chemotherapy regimens had been received by the patients. Blood samples were analyzed at two time points: 3 weeks after treatment start (second dose) and 6 weeks after treatment start. Blood samples gave median yields of around 150,000 T cells and 82,636 unique TCRs, along with a median clonality of around 0.075. Somatic, immune and clinical correlates of response to PD-L1 blockade with atezolizumab in urothelial cancer were the focus of an exploratory multi-omic analysis. Pretreatment tumor samples, along with matched peripheral blood serially collected before and after atezolizumab treatment, were subjected to TCR sequencing. Durable clinical benefit was defined as progression-free survival longer than 6 months, and TCR features were also tested against progression-free and overall survival. In the same patients, pretreatment tumors underwent whole exome sequencing and RNA sequencing in addition to TCR sequencing. Under 10 patients reached durable clinical benefit, while about 19 patients did not. Around 30 patients had pretreatment blood TCR-seq, 24 had at least one posttreatment blood collection, and 24 had tumor TCR-seq. What the study reported, not specific to this receptor: Patients with durable benefit showed greater expansion of tumor-associated TCR clones in peripheral blood 3 weeks after starting treatment (n ≈ 23, p = 0.022). Improved progression-free and overall survival was found to be associated with pretreatment peripheral blood TCR clonality below the median. Small sample size (n of about 30) and many exploratory analyses mean the results are intended to be hypothesis-generating.

The TCR originated in a man aged 55 to 70 with urothelial cancer. This chain is built from TRBV7-6 and TRBJ2-1; the D segment could be TRBD1, given 5 matching bases. Source: PBMCs, taken around atezolizumab (anti-PD-L1) treatment. The CDR3 amino acid sequence is: CASSPGAGPDNEQFF. In nucleotide form, the sequence is TGTGCCAGCAGCCCTGGGGCCGGCCCCGACAATGAGCAGTTCTTC.